A selection of T cell receptor beta chains follows, all from one sample in a study of shared T cell receptors in the human thymus. The table came from immunoSEQ multiplex PCR; TCRdb's copy has only in-frame clones and leaves some out. This sample has hundreds of thousands of clones, with approximately 78% found just once. This sample was shared with a second study, whose subject was human thymus T cells.

Sequencing input: thymocytes. The receptors were sampled from a boy under two years old with a congenital heart defect. Both conserved end residues are trimmed from each CDR3. The order of the fields is V gene, J gene, clone size, CDR3 protein. Clone size is stated in some rows and not others, as once, few, many or a class when expanded.

TRBV4-2	TRBJ2-7	-	ASSQARLVHYEQY
TRBV6-1	TRBJ2-5	-	ASSPRGKETQY
TRBV5-4	TRBJ2-7	once	ASSPVPSGSSYEQY
TRBV4-3	TRBJ2-1	once	ASSQEMRQGASGGIYNEQF
TRBV30	TRBJ2-3	-	ACPGVEAPDTQY
TRBV7-2	TRBJ2-1	-	ASSGETYNEQF
TRBV4-3	TRBJ2-1	-	ASSQQYGTSGRAGDEQF
TRBV29-1	TRBJ2-3	-	SVEGYGTPPPTDTQY
TRBV10-3	TRBJ1-5	-	AISVSGADQPQH
TRBV10-3	TRBJ2-7	-	AIPGTTYEQY
TRBV28	TRBJ2-5	-	ASSLRQGGETQY
TRBV11-2	TRBJ2-5	-	ASSLLADRRETQY
TRBV27	TRBJ2-4	-	ASSRYMRGQRSHIENIQY
TRBV23-1	TRBJ1-2	-	ASSHHRGGGFNYGYT
TRBV5-1	TRBJ2-4	-	ASSLTSGRLYAKNIQY
TRBV13	TRBJ2-1	-	ASSARQGQAGFDNEQF
TRBV7-9	TRBJ1-3	-	ASSLARLDGNTIY
TRBV28	TRBJ2-1	-	ASSPVSSGYNEQF
TRBV12-5	TRBJ2-5	-	ASGLDSHGTQY
TRBV28	TRBJ2-7	-	ASSSRPPSRALLFYEQY
TRBV4-1	TRBJ2-3	few	ASSQEHGTDTQY
TRBV19	TRBJ1-5	-	ASSIVVGRTGGMYSNQPQH
TRBV6-4	TRBJ1-5	-	ASSTQGGSKPQH
TRBV4-1	TRBJ1-5	-	ASSQVGFVRRSNQPQH
TRBV4-3	TRBJ2-6	-	ASSFGSGANVLT
TRBV5-6	TRBJ1-2	-	ASSAPRFKSGYT
TRBV6-5	TRBJ2-7	once	ASRTGLYEQY
TRBV19	TRBJ1-1	-	ASEEARNTEAF
TRBV5-1	TRBJ2-7	-	ASIREREGDEQY
TRBV28	TRBJ2-5	-	ASRGRGQGIETQY
TRBV28	TRBJ2-3	-	ASSFLRESGTDTQY
TRBV6-6	TRBJ1-4	-	ASRDEYVLEEKLF
TRBV10-2	TRBJ2-1	-	ASRTSGVYNEQF
TRBV19	TRBJ2-3	-	ASSMGHGSDTQY
TRBV28	TRBJ2-7	-	ASSLWDRGRSYEQY
TRBV11-2	TRBJ2-7	once	ASSLPTGGVSEQY
TRBV28	TRBJ1-4	once	ASSPGRPNEKLF
TRBV25-1	-	few	ASSEGGGKSYEQY
TRBV25-1	TRBJ2-1	-	ASSGTIYNEQF
TRBV2	TRBJ2-2	-	ASRRTSGILALNTGELF